This entry describes one T cell receptor (beta chain). Profiled with immunoSEQ multiplex PCR; TCRdb holds only in-frame clones, not every one. Of 100,000 or so clones listed, 87% are singletons. The data stem from a study of T cell responses to AZD1222 COVID-19 vaccine. The sequence was obtained from an adult in good health. The sequencing used peripheral blood, collected on day 0 of AZD1222 vaccination.

This chain's CDR3 is CASSPEQGRLAKNIQYF. In nucleotides, the CDR3 is TGTGCCAGCAGCCCCGAACAGGGAAGACTAGCCAAAAACATTCAGTACTTC. V is TRBV3-1 (or the pseudogene TRBV3-2) and J is TRBJ2-4; a possible D gene is TRBD1 (6 bases). V lost 4 bases to trimming and J lost 0 bases, with 16 bases between them. This CDR3 has 17 amino acids. Germline loops: CDR1 LGHDT, CDR2 YNNKEL (reference sequence).